Given below is one T cell receptor beta chain in context. Germline V gene data show CDR1 as DFQATT and CDR2 as SNEGSKA (reference sequence). V gave up 3 bases and J gave up 10 bases; unmatched junction bases: 10. The length of the CDR3 is 14 residues. The data originate from a study of CD8 T cells in Susac syndrome. RNA, at roughly 0.45 to 1 ug, was reverse transcribed with random hexamers. The CDR3 of TCR beta was amplified by immunoSEQ multiplex PCR across 54 Vbeta and 13 Jbeta. TCRdb itself ran the immunoSEQ multiplex PCR reads through MiXCR, one entry per CDR3 protein. The data hold about 120,000 distinct CDR3 sequences, with 92% observed a single time.

The rearrangement joins TRBV20-1 to TRBJ2-1; TRBD2 agrees at 9 bases. The sample consisted of CD8+ T cells from PBMCs. This TCR derives from a human donor in good health. The CDR3: CSASGGGASWEQFF. For the CDR3, the DNA is TGCAGTGCTAGTGGCGGGGGGGCATCGTGGGAGCAGTTCTTC.